This TCR beta chain was found in a study of T cells in Graves' hyperthyroidism and ophthalmopathy. Overall study findings and caveats: Peripheral blood also featured most of the thyroid clonotypes expanded above 0.001. The model anticipated ophthalmopathy a median about 7 months pre-onset. Stable hyperthyroidism was told apart from ophthalmopathy by a model built on 13 V-J features.

The CDR3 contains 15 residues. CDR1 and CDR2 (germline): ENHRY, SYGVKD. V lost 4 bases and J lost 1, with 13 bases in between. A single count supports this clonotype. Its target is unknown. Researchers amplified the TCR beta CDR3 regions from RNA transcripts. HTBI primers were used for first-round RT-PCR of the TCR CDR3. Via MiXCR, TCRdb re-called the multiplex PCR reads, giving one row per CDR3 protein. The sample yields roughly 510,000 distinct CDR3 sequences, about 45% seen once. The chain recombines TRBV10-3 with TRBJ1-1, with D maybe TRBD1 (5 bases). The sequencing input was peripheral blood or thyroid tissue (not recorded which). The clonotype comes from an adult woman with Graves' disease, either hyperthyroidism or ophthalmopathy (not recorded which). CDR3: CAISAVAGKNTEAFF. The CDR3 coding sequence is TGTGCCATCAGTGCTGTGGCAGGGAAGAACACTGAAGCTTTCTTT.